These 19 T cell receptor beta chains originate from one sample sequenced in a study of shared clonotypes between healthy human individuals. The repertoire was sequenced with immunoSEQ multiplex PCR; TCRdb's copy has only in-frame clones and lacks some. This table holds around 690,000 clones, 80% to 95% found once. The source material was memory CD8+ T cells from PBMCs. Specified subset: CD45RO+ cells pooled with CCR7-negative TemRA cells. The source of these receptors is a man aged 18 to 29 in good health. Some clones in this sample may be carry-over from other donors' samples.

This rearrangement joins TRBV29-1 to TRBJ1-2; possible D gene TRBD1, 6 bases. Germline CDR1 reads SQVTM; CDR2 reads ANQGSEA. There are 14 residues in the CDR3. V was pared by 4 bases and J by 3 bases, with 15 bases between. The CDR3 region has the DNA TGCAGCGTTGTGGGAACAGGGCCTGACTATGGCTACACCTTC. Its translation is CSVVGTGPDYGYTF.

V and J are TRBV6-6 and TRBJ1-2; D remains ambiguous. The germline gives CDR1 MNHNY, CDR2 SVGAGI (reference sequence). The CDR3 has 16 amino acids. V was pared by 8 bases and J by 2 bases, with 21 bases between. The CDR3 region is CASAIPSRLPNYGYTF. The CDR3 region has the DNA TGTGCCAGCGCCATCCCTTCCCGCCTTCCGAACTATGGCTACACCTTC.

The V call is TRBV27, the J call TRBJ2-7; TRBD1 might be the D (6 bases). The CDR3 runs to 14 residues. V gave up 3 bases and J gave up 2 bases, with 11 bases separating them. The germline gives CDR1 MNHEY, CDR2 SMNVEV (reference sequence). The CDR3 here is CASSLLRDTYEQYF. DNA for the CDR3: TGTGCCAGCAGTTTGCTCCGGGACACCTACGAGCAGTACTTC.

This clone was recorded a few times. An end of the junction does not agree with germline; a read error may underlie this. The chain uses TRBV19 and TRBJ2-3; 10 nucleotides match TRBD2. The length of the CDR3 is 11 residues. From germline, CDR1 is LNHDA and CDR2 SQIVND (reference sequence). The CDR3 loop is CASSSGLAANF. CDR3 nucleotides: TGTGCCAGTAGTAGCGGACTAGCGGCAAACTTT.

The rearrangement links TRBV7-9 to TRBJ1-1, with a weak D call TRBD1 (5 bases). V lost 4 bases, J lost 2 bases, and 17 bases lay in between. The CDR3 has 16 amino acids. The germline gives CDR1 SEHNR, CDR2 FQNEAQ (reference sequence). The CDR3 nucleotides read TGTGCCAGCAGCTATCCAGGGAGAGGGGCAAACACTGAAGCTTTCTTT. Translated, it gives CASSYPGRGANTEAFF.

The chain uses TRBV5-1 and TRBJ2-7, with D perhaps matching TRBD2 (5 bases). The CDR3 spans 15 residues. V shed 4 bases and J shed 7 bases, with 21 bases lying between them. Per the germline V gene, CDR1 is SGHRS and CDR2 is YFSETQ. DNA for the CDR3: TGCGCCAGCAGCCACGAACCGGCCTCGCCGGGGGAGCAGTACTTC. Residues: CASSHEPASPGEQYF.

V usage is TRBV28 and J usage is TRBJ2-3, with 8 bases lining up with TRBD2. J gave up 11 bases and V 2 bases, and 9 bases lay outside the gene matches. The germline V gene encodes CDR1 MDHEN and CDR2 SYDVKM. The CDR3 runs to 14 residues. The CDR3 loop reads CASSLQHYSGKQYF. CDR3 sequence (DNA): TGTGCCAGCAGTTTACAGCACTATAGCGGGAAGCAGTATTTT.

The DNA of the CDR3 is TGCGCCAGCAGCGGTGGCGGTATTGAAGCTTTCTTT. Translated: CASSGGGIEAFF. J is TRBJ1-1 and V is TRBV5-1; no firm D call. V was clipped by 4 bases and J by 7 bases, with 11 bases between them. The CDR3 spans 12 residues. From germline, CDR1 is SGHRS and CDR2 YFSETQ.

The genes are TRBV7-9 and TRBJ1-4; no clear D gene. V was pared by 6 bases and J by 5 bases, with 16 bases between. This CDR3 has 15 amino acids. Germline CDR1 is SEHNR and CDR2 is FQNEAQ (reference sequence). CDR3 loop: CASSFGSVLNEKLFF. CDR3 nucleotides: TGTGCCAGCAGTTTTGGGTCTGTCCTCAATGAAAAACTGTTTTTT. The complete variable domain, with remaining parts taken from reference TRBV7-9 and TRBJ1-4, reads DTGVSQNPRHKITKRGQNVTFRCDPISEHNRLYWYRQTLGQGPEFLTYFQNEAQLEKSRLLSDRFSAERPKGSFSTLEIQRTEQGDSAMYLCASSFGSVLNEKLFFGSGTQLSVL.

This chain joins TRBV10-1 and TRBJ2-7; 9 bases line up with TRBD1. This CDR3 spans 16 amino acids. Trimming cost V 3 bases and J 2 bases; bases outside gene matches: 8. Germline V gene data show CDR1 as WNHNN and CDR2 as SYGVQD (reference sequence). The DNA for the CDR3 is TGCGCCAGCAGTGAAGAACCGGACAGGGGTCCCTACGAGCAGTACTTC. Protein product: CASSEEPDRGPYEQYF.

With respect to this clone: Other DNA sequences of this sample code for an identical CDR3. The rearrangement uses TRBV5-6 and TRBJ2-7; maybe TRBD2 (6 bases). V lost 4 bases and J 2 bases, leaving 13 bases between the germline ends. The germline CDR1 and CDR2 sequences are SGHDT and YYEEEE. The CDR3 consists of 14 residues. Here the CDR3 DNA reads TGTGCCAGCAGCGTGGGACTGTCGACCTACGAGCAGTACTTC. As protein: CASSVGLSTYEQYF.

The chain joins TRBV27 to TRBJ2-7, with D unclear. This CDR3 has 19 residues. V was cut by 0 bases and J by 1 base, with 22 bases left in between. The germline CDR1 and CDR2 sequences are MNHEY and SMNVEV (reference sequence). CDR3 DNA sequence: TGTGCCAGCAGTTTATCTCAGGTCTCTGGCCGGGCCATTTCCTACGAGCAGTACTTC. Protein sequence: CASSLSQVSGRAISYEQYF.

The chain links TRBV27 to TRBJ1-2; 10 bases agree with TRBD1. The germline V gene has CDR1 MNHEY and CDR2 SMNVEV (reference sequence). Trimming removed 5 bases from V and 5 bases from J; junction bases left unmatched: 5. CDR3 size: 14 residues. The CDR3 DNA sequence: TGTGCCAGCAGTCCGAGACAGGGGGCGTATGGCTACACCTTC. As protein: CASSPRQGAYGYTF.

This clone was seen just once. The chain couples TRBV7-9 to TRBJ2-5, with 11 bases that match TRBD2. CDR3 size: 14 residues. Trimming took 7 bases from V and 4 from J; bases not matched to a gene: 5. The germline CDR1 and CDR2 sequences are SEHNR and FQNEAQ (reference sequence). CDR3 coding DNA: TGTGCCAGCAACCTAGCGGGAGGTGGAGAGACCCAGTACTTC. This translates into CASNLAGGGETQYF.

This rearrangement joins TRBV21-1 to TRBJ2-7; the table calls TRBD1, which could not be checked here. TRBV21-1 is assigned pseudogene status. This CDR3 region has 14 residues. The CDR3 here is CASSKWALSYEQYF. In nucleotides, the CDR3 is TGTGCCAGCAGCAAATGGGCTCTATCCTACGAGCAGTACTTC.

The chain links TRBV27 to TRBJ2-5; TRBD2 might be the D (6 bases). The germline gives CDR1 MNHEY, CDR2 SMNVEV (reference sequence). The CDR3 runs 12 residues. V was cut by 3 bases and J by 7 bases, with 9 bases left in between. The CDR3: CASSLEGRTQYF. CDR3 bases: TGTGCCAGCAGTTTGGAGGGTAGGACCCAGTACTTC.

CDR3 amino acids: CASSQGLAGTNYEQYF. The DNA of the CDR3 is TGCGCCAGCAGCCAGGGACTAGCGGGCACAAACTACGAGCAGTACTTC. The chain carries TRBV4-1 and TRBJ2-7; TRBD2 agrees at 12 bases. J lost 3 bases, V lost 3 bases, and 6 bases had no gene match. This CDR3 comprises 16 residues. The germline gives CDR1 MGHRA, CDR2 YSYEKL.

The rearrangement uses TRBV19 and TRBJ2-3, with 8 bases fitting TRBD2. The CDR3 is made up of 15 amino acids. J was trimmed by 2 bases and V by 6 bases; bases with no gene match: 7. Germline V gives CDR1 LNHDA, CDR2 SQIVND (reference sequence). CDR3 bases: TGTGCCAGTAGCGGGGGGGCAGGGGACACAGATACGCAGTATTTT. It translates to CASSGGAGDTDTQYF. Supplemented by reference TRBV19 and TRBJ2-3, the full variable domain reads DGGITQSPKYLFRKEGQNVTLSCEQNLNHDAMYWYRQDPGQGLRLIYYSQIVNDFQKGDIAEGYSVSREKKESFPLTVTSAQKNPTAFYLCASSGGAGDTDTQYFGPGTRLTVL.

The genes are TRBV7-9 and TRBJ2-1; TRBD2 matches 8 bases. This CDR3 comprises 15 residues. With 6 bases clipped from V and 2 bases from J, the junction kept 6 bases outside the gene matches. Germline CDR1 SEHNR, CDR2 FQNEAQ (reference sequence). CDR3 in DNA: TGTGCCAGCAGGTCCGGGACTAGTGCCTACAATGAGCAGTTCTTC. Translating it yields CASRSGTSAYNEQFF. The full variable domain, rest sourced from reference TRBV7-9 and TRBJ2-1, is DTGVSQNPRHKITKRGQNVTFRCDPISEHNRLYWYRQTLGQGPEFLTYFQNEAQLEKSRLLSDRFSAERPKGSFSTLEIQRTEQGDSAMYLCASRSGTSAYNEQFFGPGTRLTVL.